The 10 T cell receptor beta chains reported below all come from one sample, sequenced in a study of tumor and adjacent non-tumor tissue in lung cancer (dated by TCRdb to 2016 to 2018). RNA was isolated from bulk unsorted tissue, and RNA quality was assessed with a NanoDrop ND-1000 and an Agilent 2100. The normal lung samples consisted of distant non-tumor tissue collected more than 3 cm from the tumor edge. Receptors were amplified or captured by multiplex PCR. The listed sequencing device is Illumina HiSeq 2500. TCRbeta libraries were constructed through three rounds of nested PCR with primers (Table S4) according to protocols adapted from ARM-PCR. The public sequencing data were trimmed at Q25 with fastp and processed into clonotypes with MiXCR by TCRdb, which kept only in-frame beta chains. Every distinct CDR3 protein forms one entry, paired with its most common genes and DNA. The sample table contains some 100,000 distinct CDR3 sequences; only one count was recorded for over 55% of them. Of the sample, roughly 19% falls within the top ten clones.

Specimen: distant non-tumor lung tissue. The receptors were sampled from a man aged 30 to 45 with non-small cell lung cancer.

In regard to this clonotype: An end of the junction does not agree with germline; a read error may underlie this. The chain joins TRBV11-2 to TRBJ2-7; the D gene is possibly TRBD1 (6 bases). CDR3 size: 13 residues. Germline CDR1 reads SGHAT; CDR2 reads FQNNGV. Written as DNA, the CDR3 is TGTGCCAGCGGCTTAGGACAGCTGAACAAGCAGTGCTTC. As protein: CASGLGQLNKQCF.

Worth noting for this clonotype: An end of the junction does not agree with germline; a read error may underlie this. The V gene is TRBV6-5, the J gene TRBJ2-1; unclear D gene. Germline CDR1 MNHEY, CDR2 SVGAGI. This CDR3 is built from 11 residues. The CDR3 nucleotides are TGTACCAGCCAATCCTACAATGAGCAATTCTTC. Translation: CTSQSYNEQFF.

Ten or more counts support this clonotype. V is TRBV11-1 and J is TRBJ2-1; weak D call: TRBD2 (6 bases). CDR1 is SGHAT, CDR2 FQDESV, per germline (reference sequence). The V gene lost 2 bases and the J gene lost 0 bases, with 17 bases spanning the gap. The CDR3 length is 18 residues. The CDR3 bases are TGTGCCAGCAGCTTAAAATCGGCGGGGCGGCCCTCCTACAATGAGCAGTTCTTC. Residues: CASSLKSAGRPSYNEQFF.

The chain is built from TRBV11-2 and TRBJ2-7; 9 nucleotides agree with TRBD2. The CDR3 has 16 amino acids. Germline V gene lookup returns CDR1 SGHAT and CDR2 FQNNGV. J gave up 6 bases and V 0 bases, and 9 bases lay outside the gene matches. This CDR3 is CASSLDPIAGAIEQYF. The CDR3 region has the DNA TGTGCCAGCAGCTTAGATCCTATAGCGGGAGCGATCGAGCAGTACTTC.

A note on this clonotype: This is likely a read error, given that the CDR3 carries no conserved phenylalanine or tryptophan at its end. J is TRBJ2-5 and V is TRBV30, with 9 bases that match TRBD2. The germline CDR1 and CDR2 sequences are GTSNPN and SVGIG (reference sequence). The CDR3 totals 13 residues. After removal of 5 bases from V and 0 bases from J, the junction contained 1 base not matched to a gene. CDR3 loop: CAWRTSDQETQYS. The CDR3 nucleotides read TGTGCCTGGCGGACTAGCGACCAAGAGACCCAGTACTCC.

In regard to this clonotype: This sequence may be a read error, since a much larger clone differs from it by one base. This chain uses TRBV20-1 with TRBJ2-3; D not certain. The CDR3 sequence is 12 residues long. CDR1 and CDR2 from the germline V gene are DFQATT and SNEGSKA (reference sequence). CDR3 sequence (DNA): TGCAGTGCTAGAATCGGTGCAGATAGGCAGTATTTT. Residues: CSARIGADRQYF.

As to this clonotype: Here the CDR3 omits its conserved ending phenylalanine or tryptophan, so a read error is the likely source. The CDR3 region has the DNA TGCAGTGCTAGAGGACACAGAGGTGTCCAGCAGTACCTC. It is translated as CSARGHRGVQQYL. The chain couples TRBV20-1 to TRBJ2-7; no firm D call. CDR1 and CDR2 from the germline V gene are DFQATT and SNEGSKA (reference sequence). V lost 1 base and J 8 bases, leaving 15 bases between the germline ends. This CDR3 is built from 13 residues.

This rearrangement joins TRBV6-5 to TRBJ1-1; D perhaps matches TRBD1 (6 bases). The V end lost 8 bases, the J end lost 11 bases, and 24 bases lay between the germline ends. The germline V gene encodes CDR1 MNHEY and CDR2 SVGAGI. This CDR3 spans 14 amino acids. Here the CDR3 reads CASGPRDMVGDAFF. CDR3 nucleotides: TGTGCCAGCGGCCCCCGGGACATGGTTGGTGATGCTTTCTTT.

The J gene is TRBJ2-1, the V gene TRBV11-2; 7 positions match TRBD1. The CDR3 totals 15 residues. J gave up 11 bases and V 6 bases, and 16 bases lay outside the gene matches. Germline V CDR1 and CDR2: SGHAT, FQNNGV. The CDR3 DNA reads as TGTGCCAGCAGTCCCTGGACAGGCCACTATAATAAGCAGTTCTTC. This translates into CASSPWTGHYNKQFF.

About this clonotype: At one of its ends the junction is not consistent with the germline gene, which may arise from a read error. The chain employs TRBV11-2 and TRBJ2-1; D is possibly TRBD2 (5 bases). The CDR3 runs to 15 residues. Germline loops: CDR1 SGHAT, CDR2 FQNNGV. CDR3 protein: CASSLILTGIDEQSF. CDR3 DNA sequence: TGTGCCAGCAGCTTAATCCTAACGGGGATCGATGAGCAGTCCTTC.